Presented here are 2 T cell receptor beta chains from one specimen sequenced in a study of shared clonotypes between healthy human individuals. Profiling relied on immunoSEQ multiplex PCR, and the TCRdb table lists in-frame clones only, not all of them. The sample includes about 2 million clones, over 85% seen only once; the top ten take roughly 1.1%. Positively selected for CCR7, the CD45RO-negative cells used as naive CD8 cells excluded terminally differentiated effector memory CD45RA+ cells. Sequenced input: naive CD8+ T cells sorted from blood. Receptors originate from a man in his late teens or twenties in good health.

CDR3 DNA: TGCGCCAGCAGTGAGTGGGGTCCTGATGAAAAACTGTTTTTT. It codes for CASSEWGPDEKLFF. V and J are TRBV10-2 and TRBJ1-4; D gene unclear. Germline CDR1 is WSHSY and CDR2 is SAAADI. The ends were cut back, 1 base at V and 6 bases at J, with 9 bases in the middle. The CDR3 is 14 residues long.

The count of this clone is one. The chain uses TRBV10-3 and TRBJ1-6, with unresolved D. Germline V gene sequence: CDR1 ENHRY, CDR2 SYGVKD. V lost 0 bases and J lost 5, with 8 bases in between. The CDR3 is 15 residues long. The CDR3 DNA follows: TGTGCCATCAGTGAGTCTCTGGGGAATAATTCACCCCTCCACTTT. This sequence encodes CAISESLGNNSPLHF.